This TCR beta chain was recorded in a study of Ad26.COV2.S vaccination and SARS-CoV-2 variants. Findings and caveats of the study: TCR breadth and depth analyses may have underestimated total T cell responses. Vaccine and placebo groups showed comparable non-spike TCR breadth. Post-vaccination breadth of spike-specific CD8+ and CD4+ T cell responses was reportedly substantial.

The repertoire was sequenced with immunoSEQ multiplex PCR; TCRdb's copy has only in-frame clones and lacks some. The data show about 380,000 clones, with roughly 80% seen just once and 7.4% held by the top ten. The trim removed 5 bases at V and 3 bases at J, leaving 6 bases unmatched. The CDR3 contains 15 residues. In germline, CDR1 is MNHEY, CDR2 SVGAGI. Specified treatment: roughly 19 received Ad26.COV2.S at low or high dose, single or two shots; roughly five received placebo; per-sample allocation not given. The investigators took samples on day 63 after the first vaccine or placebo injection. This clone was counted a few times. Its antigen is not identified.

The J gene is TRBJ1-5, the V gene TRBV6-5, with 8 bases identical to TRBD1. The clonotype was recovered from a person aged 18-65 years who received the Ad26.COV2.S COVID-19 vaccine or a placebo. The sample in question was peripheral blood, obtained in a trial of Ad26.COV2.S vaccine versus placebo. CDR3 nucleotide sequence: TGTGCCAGCAGTACGACAGGGGCAGACAATCAGCCCCAGCATTTT. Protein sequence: CASSTTGADNQPQHF.